These 13 T cell receptor beta chains came from one sample sequenced in a study of blood T cells in healthy people across ages. The authors ran a second PCR of roughly 6 to 12 cycles using a sample-barcoded 5' primer and a J-beta primer mix. TCRdb re-derived calls from the 5' RACE reads in MiXCR, one entry per CDR3 protein. The top ten hold under 8% of the sample, which has more than 1,400,000 distinct CDR3 sequences, around 42% seen once. The source material was blood. The receptors stem from a woman in her late teens or twenties in good health.

The chain has TRBV9 and TRBJ2-1, with TRBD2 identical over 9 bases. Germline CDR1 SGDLS, CDR2 YYNGEE. The CDR3 totals 16 residues. After removal of 3 bases from V and 2 bases from J, the junction contained 6 bases not matched to a gene. This CDR3 reads CASSERASGTYNEQFF. As DNA, the CDR3 is TGTGCCAGCAGCGAGCGGGCTAGCGGGACCTACAATGAGCAGTTCTTC.

The V call is TRBV9, the J call TRBJ2-3; D not resolved. The germline V and J ends were trimmed by 0 bases and 2 bases, with 16 bases remaining between them. The CDR3 loop spans 17 amino acids. Germline CDR1 reads SGDLS; CDR2 reads YYNGEE. CDR3: CASSVGPPATATDTQYF. The DNA of the CDR3 is TGTGCCAGCAGCGTAGGCCCTCCAGCAACAGCCACAGATACGCAGTATTTT.

The chain recombines TRBV6-5 with TRBJ2-1; tentatively, D is TRBD2 (5 bases). The germline V gene has CDR1 MNHEY and CDR2 SVGAGI. V was shortened by 5 bases and J by 14 bases, with 16 bases between the two germline ends. The CDR3 has 12 residues. CDR3 residues: CASSPPSRAEFF. In nucleotides, the CDR3 is TGTGCCAGCAGTCCACCCTCGAGGGCTGAGTTCTTC.

This clonotype was seen only a few times. The chain recombines TRBV4-1 with TRBJ2-7; 8 bases agree with TRBD1. The J segment lost 0 bases and the V segment lost 4 bases, leaving 11 bases of the junction unmatched. The CDR3 has 17 amino acids. CDR1 is MGHRA, CDR2 YSYEKL, per germline. CDR3 sequence reads: CASSLVETGGASYEQYF. CDR3 nucleotide sequence: TGCGCCAGCAGCCTCGTCGAAACAGGGGGTGCCTCCTACGAGCAGTACTTC.

Comments on this clonotype: The junction differs from germline at one of its ends, possibly a read error. V and J are TRBV2 and TRBJ2-1; tentative D call: TRBD1 (7 bases). The CDR3 is 15 amino acids. CDR1 and CDR2 (germline): SNHLY, FYNNEI. CDR3 loop: CATKPGDSSCNEQFF. CDR3 DNA: TGTGCCACCAAGCCGGGGGACAGCTCCTGCAATGAGCAGTTCTTC.

This clonotype has a handful of counts. The rearrangement joins TRBV27 to TRBJ1-6; D is possibly TRBD1 (6 bases). The V end lost 3 bases, the J end lost 7 bases, and 13 bases lay between the germline ends. This CDR3 region has 15 residues. Germline V gene data show CDR1 as MNHEY and CDR2 as SMNVEV (reference sequence). CDR3 DNA sequence: TGTGCCAGCAGTTTGAACGGGGGGCAGAATTCACCCCTCCACTTT. Amino acid sequence: CASSLNGGQNSPLHF.

The V gene is TRBV5-4, the J gene TRBJ2-7; TRBD2 matches at 7 bases. The trim removed 2 bases at V and 2 bases at J, leaving 10 bases unmatched. The germline V gene has CDR1 SGHNT and CDR2 YYREEE (reference sequence). The CDR3 loop spans 16 amino acids. The CDR3 DNA reads as TGTGCCAGCAGCTTTTCGGGGGGACGGATTCCCTACGAGCAGTACTTC. Protein sequence: CASSFSGGRIPYEQYF.

The chain uses TRBV20-1 and TRBJ1-1; D call uncertain. The CDR3 spans 13 residues. Trimming took 6 bases from V and 3 from J, leaving 14 bases between them. Germline V gene lookup returns CDR1 DFQATT and CDR2 SNEGSKA (reference sequence). Here the CDR3 reads CSAPLTLYTEAFF. CDR3 coding DNA: TGCAGTGCCCCATTGACACTCTACACTGAAGCTTTCTTT.

The genes are TRBV3-1 and TRBJ2-3; D possibly corresponds to TRBD2 (6 bases). CDR3 length: 16 residues. Germline-derived CDR1 and CDR2 are LGHDT and YNNKEL (reference sequence). Trimming removed 4 bases from V and 3 bases from J, with 17 bases in between. The CDR3 spells CASSPHYSGRTDTQYF. CDR3 DNA: TGTGCCAGCAGCCCCCATTATAGCGGTAGGACAGATACGCAGTATTTT.

The V and J genes are TRBV29-1 and TRBJ1-1, with a tentative D call TRBD1 (5 bases). The CDR3 covers 12 residues. The germline gives CDR1 SQVTM, CDR2 ANQGSEA. The V gene lost 3 bases and the J gene lost 8 bases, with 13 bases spanning the gap. The CDR3 DNA follows: TGCAGCGTTGAGACGGGACGGAACGAAGCTTTCTTT. Amino acids: CSVETGRNEAFF.

The rearrangement links TRBV4-1 to TRBJ1-1; TRBD1 agrees at 7 bases. Per the germline V gene, CDR1 is MGHRA and CDR2 is YSYEKL. The CDR3 loop spans 16 amino acids. The ends lost 1 base at V and 2 bases at J; junction bases unmatched: 7. DNA of the CDR3: TGCGCCAGCAGCCAAGTTTTCACAGGGGCAAACACTGAAGCTTTCTTT. Amino acid sequence: CASSQVFTGANTEAFF.

This clonotype was seen a few times. This chain's CDR3 is CSARALAGSSYEQYF. CDR3 coding DNA: TGCAGTGCTAGAGCCCTAGCGGGAAGCTCCTACGAGCAGTACTTC. The chain has TRBV20-1 and TRBJ2-7; the match to TRBD2 covers 9 bases. The junction had 4 bases not matched to a gene; V was cut back by 1 base and J by 0 bases. Germline V CDR1 and CDR2: DFQATT, SNEGSKA (reference sequence). The CDR3 runs to 15 residues.

In its sample, this clonotype was seen a few times. The V call is TRBV6-1, the J call TRBJ2-3, with TRBD2 matching over 8 bases. The CDR3 extends over 16 amino acids. With 1 base clipped from V and 2 bases from J, the junction kept 5 bases outside the gene matches. Germline V gene lookup returns CDR1 MNHNS and CDR2 SASEGT. Here the CDR3 reads CASSEDLAGITDTQYF. The DNA for the CDR3 is TGTGCCAGCAGTGAAGACCTAGCGGGCATCACAGATACGCAGTATTTT.